This entry lists 6 T cell receptor beta chains sequenced from one sample in a study of shared clonotypes between healthy human individuals. Assay used: immunoSEQ multiplex PCR; TCRdb lists only in-frame clones, some missing. Of approximately 2.3 million clones listed, approximately 93% are singletons. Specimen: naive CD4+ T cells from PBMCs. Subset defined: CD45RA+ positively selected. These receptors all stem from a man aged 18 to 30 in good health. Some clones in this sample may be carry-over from other donors' samples.

This chain uses TRBV9 with TRBJ2-1, with 12 positions matching TRBD2. Trimming at V came to 0 bases and at J to 9 bases, leaving 7 bases not matched to a gene. CDR1 and CDR2 from the germline V gene are SGDLS and YYNGEE. The CDR3 is made up of 16 amino acids. The CDR3 loop is CASSVAPLAGGFEQFF. The CDR3 bases are TGTGCCAGCAGCGTAGCCCCCCTAGCGGGAGGGTTTGAGCAGTTCTTC.

This sequence joins TRBV28 and TRBJ1-2, with D hard to call. The CDR3 contains 12 residues. The V gene lost 7 bases and the J gene lost 8 bases, with 14 bases spanning the gap. Per germline, CDR1 MDHEN and CDR2 SYDVKM. CDR3 residues: CASTTDVRGYTF. As DNA, the CDR3 is TGTGCCAGCACCACGGATGTTCGGGGCTACACCTTC.

The chain employs TRBV15 and TRBJ2-7; 8 bases are shared with TRBD1. Losses at the gene ends were 4 bases for V and 5 bases for J; bases not matched to a gene: 7. The CDR3 runs 14 residues. From germline, CDR1 is LNHNV and CDR2 YYDKDF (reference sequence). CDR3 sequence: CATSTWTGYDEQYF. As DNA, the CDR3 is TGTGCCACCAGCACCTGGACAGGGTATGACGAGCAGTACTTC.

The chain has TRBV2 and TRBJ2-3; D may be TRBD2 (6 bases). The CDR3 has 14 amino acids. Germline assignment: CDR1 SNHLY and CDR2 FYNNEI. The germline V and J ends were trimmed by 6 bases and 3 bases, with 13 bases remaining between them. CDR3 sequence (DNA): TGTGCCAGCAGCGAGATAGCGGAAACAGATACGCAGTATTTT. This translates into CASSEIAETDTQYF.

J is TRBJ1-1 and V is TRBV7-8; the match to TRBD1 covers 7 bases. The germline V gene has CDR1 SGHVS and CDR2 FQNEAQ. CDR3 size: 14 residues. The V segment lost 1 base and the J segment 7 bases; nucleotides outside the gene matches: 6. The CDR3 DNA is TGTGCCAGCAGCTTAGTTGGAGGGGGCCATGAAGCTTTCTTT. Its protein is CASSLVGGGHEAFF.

The genes are TRBV18 and TRBJ2-7; 8 bases align to TRBD2. Germline V gene lookup returns CDR1 KGHSH and CDR2 LQKENI. Losses at the gene ends were 4 bases for V and 3 bases for J; bases not matched to a gene: 14. This CDR3 comprises 17 residues. The CDR3 nucleotides are TGTGCCAGCTCACTCACGGGAGGGTCGGTATTGAGCTACGAGCAGTACTTC. Translating gives CASSLTGGSVLSYEQYF.